This TCR beta chain is from a study of graft-versus-host responses after intestinal transplantation. For the study at large: Isolated intestinal, liver-intestinal, or multivisceral transplants were what recipients had.

Study-wide points: Clonal ratios of graft-versus-host to host-versus-graft in allografts were high for patients exhibiting graft-donor T cell macrochimerism. The authors found GvH clones in recipient marrow, some appearing first in ileum or blood.

As concerns this clone: Its target is unknown.

Only in-frame clones appear in the TCRdb table, and some are missing; sequencing was by immunoSEQ multiplex PCR. The profile shows 20,000 to 25,000 clones, approximately 82% of them singletons. Germline values: CDR1 MNHNS, CDR2 SASEGT. With V trimmed by 4 bases and J by 2 bases, 7 bases remained unmatched. This CDR3 has 16 residues. This rearrangement joins TRBV6-1 to TRBJ2-3; 9 positions match TRBD1. This receptor was taken from a human donor who was the organ donor for an intestinal transplant. Sequencing was performed on unstimulated CD8+ T cells sorted from spleen or lymph node cells, taken before transplant. The CDR3 DNA reads as TGTGCCAGCAGTGTTCCATGGGACAGGGACACAGATACGCAGTATTTT. This codes for CASSVPWDRDTDTQYF.